What follows are 16 T cell receptor beta chains derived from one specimen sequenced in a study of CD8 T cells in ankylosing spondylitis (TCRdb year 2017). Findings and caveats that apply to the study as a whole: Blood from ankylosing spondylitis patients appeared to be characterized by a TCR beta motif made up of seven or eight highly homologous amino acid variants.

Library creation used 5' RACE. The listed sequencing device is Illumina HiSeq 2500. TCRdb trimmed the raw reads at Q25, called clones with MiXCR and kept productive beta chains. Every distinct CDR3 protein forms one entry, paired with its most common genes and DNA. This sample has about 220,000 distinct CDR3 sequences in its table, and around 6.6% of those were observed once. The ten largest account for more than 13% of the sample. These receptors' targets are unknown. Specimen: blood, either unsorted or a sorted T cell fraction (not recorded which). The receptors were sampled from a male donor with ankylosing spondylitis.

This rearrangement joins TRBV11-2 to TRBJ2-5; D remains ambiguous. V was clipped by 5 bases and J by 6 bases, with 16 bases between them. Germline lookup yields CDR1 SGHAT and CDR2 FQNNGV. The CDR3 extends over 14 amino acids. The CDR3 region has the DNA TGTGCCAGCAGCCCCGGGTTCCCACATCAGACCCAGTACTTC. This sequence encodes CASSPGFPHQTQYF.

This clonotype came up many times. The chain employs TRBV7-6 and TRBJ1-6; a possible D gene is TRBD1 (5 bases). With 4 bases removed from V and 0 bases from J, the gap between germline ends came to 16 bases. The CDR3 is 18 amino acids. Germline-derived CDR1 and CDR2 are SGHVS and FNYEAQ. The CDR3 nucleotides read TGTGCCAGCAGCTCCCGGGAGGGACCTAGCTCCTATAATTCACCCCTCCACTTT. Protein: CASSSREGPSSYNSPLHF.

At least ten counts were recorded for this clonotype. This chain joins TRBV9 and TRBJ2-7, with 8 bases identical to TRBD1. CDR1 is SGDLS, CDR2 YYNGEE, per germline. This CDR3 has 15 amino acids. V lost 0 bases to trimming and J lost 2 bases; unmatched junction nucleotides: 4. The CDR3 DNA reads as TGTGCCAGCAGCGTAGCCACAGGGGGAGCCTACGAGCAGTACTTC. This codes for CASSVATGGAYEQYF.

This clonotype was recorded at least ten times. V usage is TRBV7-2 and J usage is TRBJ2-1, with 9 bases lining up with TRBD2. The CDR3 loop spans 15 amino acids. With 5 bases clipped from V and 6 bases from J, the junction kept 8 bases outside the gene matches. Germline values: CDR1 SGHTA, CDR2 FQGNSA. Written as DNA, the CDR3 is TGTGCCAGCAGCGGTTGGACTAGCGCCCGCAATGAGCAGTTCTTC. Translation: CASSGWTSARNEQFF.

This clonotype was detected many times. The rearrangement joins TRBV15 to TRBJ1-5; 8 bases map to TRBD1. The germline gives CDR1 LNHNV, CDR2 YYDKDF (reference sequence). Trimming cost V 4 bases and J 0 bases; bases outside gene matches: 2. The CDR3 is made up of 15 amino acids. CDR3: CATSNDRGSNQPQHF. The CDR3 region has the DNA TGTGCCACCAGCAACGACAGGGGTAGCAATCAGCCCCAGCATTTT.

This clonotype was observed a handful of times. V and J are TRBV5-1 and TRBJ2-1; D is unresolved. CDR3 length: 15 residues. Germline assignment: CDR1 SGHRS and CDR2 YFSETQ. Deletions cut 2 bases from V and 7 bases from J, with 16 bases between. Here the CDR3 DNA reads TGCGCCAGCAGCTTTATGCAAACCAAGAAAAATGAGCAGTTCTTC. Its translation: CASSFMQTKKNEQFF. Looking up the rest from reference TRBV5-1 and TRBJ2-1 gives the full variable domain: KAGVTQTPRYLIKTRGQQVTLSCSPISGHRSVSWYQQTPGQGLQFLFEYFSETQRNKGNFPGRFSGRQFSNSRSEMNVSTLELGDSALYLCASSFMQTKKNEQFFGPGTRLTVL.

The sample holds many counts of this clonotype. The gene calls are TRBV29-1 and TRBJ2-7; TRBD2 aligns across 9 bases. V shed 7 bases, J shed 2 bases, and the junction held 6 bases outside the gene matches. The CDR3 runs to 13 residues. Germline CDR1 reads SQVTM; CDR2 reads ANQGSEA. DNA for the CDR3: TGCAGCGCCCGACTAGCGGACGCCTACGAGCAGTACTTC. It encodes CSARLADAYEQYF.

The sample holds many counts of this clonotype. The chain combines TRBV7-9 with TRBJ1-1; 7 nucleotides align to TRBD1. V lost 4 bases and J lost 8; bases outside the gene matches: 16. This CDR3 is 16 amino acids long. Germline V lookup: CDR1 SEHNR, CDR2 FQNEAQ (reference sequence). CDR3 nucleotides: TGTGCCAGCAGCTCCCTCTTGGAGGGGCTACAGGGGGAAGCTTTCTTT. It is translated as CASSSLLEGLQGEAFF.

The genes are TRBV4-1 and TRBJ2-1; D perhaps matches TRBD1 (6 bases). The germline V gene encodes CDR1 MGHRA and CDR2 YSYEKL. The CDR3 is 14 amino acids. The V end was cut by 1 base, the J end by 6 bases, with 10 bases between. The CDR3 region has the DNA TGCGCCAGCAGCCAAGGGGGGCCGGGCAATGAGCAGTTCTTC. This codes for CASSQGGPGNEQFF.

J is TRBJ2-2 and V is TRBV2; D unresolved. Germline V lookup: CDR1 SNHLY, CDR2 FYNNEI. CDR3 length: 12 amino acids. Trimming stripped 10 bases from V and 3 bases from J, with 9 bases between. The CDR3 loop is CATIGHTGELFF. The CDR3 nucleotides read TGTGCCACTATCGGGCACACCGGGGAGCTGTTTTTT.

This clonotype was seen repeatedly, ten times or more. The chain couples TRBV7-8 to TRBJ1-3, with a weak D call TRBD1 (6 bases). The V end lost 5 bases, the J end lost 4 bases, and 18 bases lay between the germline ends. The CDR3 contains 16 residues. The germline gives CDR1 SGHVS, CDR2 FQNEAQ. The CDR3 protein is CASSPLAGQGGNTIYF. CDR3 bases: TGTGCCAGCAGCCCCCTTGCGGGGCAGGGGGGAAACACCATATATTTT.

This clonotype appeared a few times. V and J are TRBV2 and TRBJ2-1; 7 bases match TRBD2. The germline V gene has CDR1 SNHLY and CDR2 FYNNEI. The CDR3 extends over 16 amino acids. V lost 0 bases, J lost 1 base, and 3 bases stayed unmatched. The CDR3 DNA is TGTGCCAGCAGTGAAGCGGGGGGGGTTTCCTACAATGAGCAGTTCTTC. Translation: CASSEAGGVSYNEQFF. Combining the CDR3 with reference TRBV2 and TRBJ2-1 gives the whole variable domain EPEVTQTPSHQVTQMGQEVILRCVPISNHLYFYWYRQILGQKVEFLVSFYNNEISEKSEIFDDQFSVERPDGSNFTLKIRSTKLEDSAMYFCASSEAGGVSYNEQFFGPGTRLTVL.

The chain employs TRBV20-1 and TRBJ2-7; 7 bases are shared with TRBD1. V shed 6 bases, J shed 9 bases, and the junction held 11 bases outside the gene matches. The germline gives CDR1 DFQATT, CDR2 SNEGSKA (reference sequence). CDR3 length: 12 residues. The CDR3 DNA is TGCAGTGCGCGCGTAACAGGGGACGGGCAGTACTTC. This encodes CSARVTGDGQYF.

This chain joins TRBV5-6 and TRBJ1-2; tentatively, D is TRBD1 (6 bases). Germline loops: CDR1 SGHDT, CDR2 YYEEEE. Deletions cut 0 bases from V and 5 bases from J, with 11 bases between. The CDR3 spans 14 residues. CDR3 amino acids: CASSLVQGTYGYTF. CDR3 nucleotide sequence: TGTGCCAGCAGCTTGGTACAGGGAACGTATGGCTACACCTTC. The full variable domain, in which reference TRBV5-6 and TRBJ1-2 provide the parts outside the CDR3, is DAGVTQSPTHLIKTRGQQVTLRCSPKSGHDTVSWYQQALGQGPQFIFQYYEEEERQRGNFPDRFSGHQFPNYSSELNVNALLLGDSALYLCASSLVQGTYGYTFGSGTRLTVV.

This clonotype was counted only a few times. V and J are TRBV21-1 and TRBJ2-7; TRBD2 was called by the table and not checked on the DNA. TRBV21-1 represents a pseudogene. The length of the CDR3 is 17 residues. The CDR3 sequence is CASSKGGPQGSSYEQYF. CDR3 sequence (DNA): TGTGCCAGCAGCAAAGGTGGGCCCCAGGGAAGCTCCTACGAGCAGTACTTC.

In this sample, this clonotype turned up many times. The J gene is TRBJ2-5, the V gene TRBV10-3; 7 nucleotides agree with TRBD2. Trimming took 1 base from V and 1 from J; bases not matched to a gene: 3. This CDR3 region has 15 residues. CDR1 is ENHRY and CDR2 is SYGVKD in the germline V gene. The DNA for the CDR3 is TGTGCCATCAGTGAGTTTGGCGGGAGCCAAGAGACCCAGTACTTC. It is translated as CAISEFGGSQETQYF.